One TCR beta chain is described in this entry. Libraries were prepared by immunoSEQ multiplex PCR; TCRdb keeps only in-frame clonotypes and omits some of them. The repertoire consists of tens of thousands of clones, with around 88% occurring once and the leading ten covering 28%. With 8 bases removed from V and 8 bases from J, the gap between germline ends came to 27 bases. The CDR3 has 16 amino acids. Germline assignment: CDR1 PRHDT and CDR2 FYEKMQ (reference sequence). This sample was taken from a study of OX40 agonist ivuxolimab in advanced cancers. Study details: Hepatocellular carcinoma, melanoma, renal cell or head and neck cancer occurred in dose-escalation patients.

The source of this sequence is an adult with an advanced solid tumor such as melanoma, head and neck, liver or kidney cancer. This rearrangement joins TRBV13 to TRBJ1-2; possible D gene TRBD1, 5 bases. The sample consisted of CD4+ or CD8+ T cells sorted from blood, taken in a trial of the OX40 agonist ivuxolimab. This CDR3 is CASPVGQNEAMVGYTF. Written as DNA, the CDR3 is TGTGCCAGCCCGGTGGGGCAGAATGAAGCTATGGTAGGCTACACCTTC.